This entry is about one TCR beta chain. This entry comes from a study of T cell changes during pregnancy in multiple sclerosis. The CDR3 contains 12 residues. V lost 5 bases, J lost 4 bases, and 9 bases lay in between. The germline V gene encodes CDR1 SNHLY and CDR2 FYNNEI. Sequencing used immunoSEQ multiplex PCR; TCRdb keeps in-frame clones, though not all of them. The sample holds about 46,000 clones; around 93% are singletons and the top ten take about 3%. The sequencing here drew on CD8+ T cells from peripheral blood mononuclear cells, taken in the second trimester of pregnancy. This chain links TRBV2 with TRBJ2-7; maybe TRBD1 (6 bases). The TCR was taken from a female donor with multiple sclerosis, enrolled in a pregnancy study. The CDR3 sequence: CASSFQGYEQYF. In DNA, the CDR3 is TGTGCCAGCAGTTTCCAGGGGTACGAGCAGTACTTC.